This passage covers 13 T cell receptor beta chains from one sample sequenced in a study of blood T cell repertoires in COVID-19. Libraries were prepared by immunoSEQ multiplex PCR; TCRdb keeps only in-frame clonotypes and omits some of them. Of around 89,000 clones listed, approximately 88% were seen once; the top ten hold 0.47%. Sequencing was done on a sample of peripheral blood. The receptors stem from a man in his fifties or sixties with acute or convalescent COVID-19.

The chain couples TRBV11-2 to TRBJ2-7; 11 bases match TRBD1. V shed 4 bases and J 4 bases; nucleotides not matched to a gene: 12. This CDR3 has 17 residues. Germline V gene sequence: CDR1 SGHAT, CDR2 FQNNGV. The DNA of the CDR3 is TGTGCCAGCAGCTCAGGAGGGACAGGGGGTTTGTTATACGAGCAGTACTTC. This translates into CASSSGGTGGLLYEQYF.

This chain uses TRBV28 with TRBJ1-5, with D perhaps matching TRBD1 (6 bases). V lost 8 bases and J 0 bases, leaving 14 bases between the germline ends. This CDR3 is built from 15 residues. Germline-derived CDR1 and CDR2 are MDHEN and SYDVKM. CDR3 in amino acids: CASRGGVYSNQPQHF. In DNA, the CDR3 is TGTGCCAGCCGGGGGGGCGTATATAGCAATCAGCCCCAGCATTTT.

The chain joins TRBV19 to TRBJ1-4; D may be TRBD1 (5 bases). Germline CDR1 is LNHDA and CDR2 is SQIVND (reference sequence). This CDR3 has 14 amino acids. Trimming cost V 6 bases and J 4 bases, with 12 bases left between them. CDR3 in amino acids: CASSEQAINEKLFF. CDR3 DNA sequence: TGTGCCAGTAGCGAACAGGCGATTAATGAAAAACTGTTTTTT.

The chain employs TRBV19 and TRBJ2-1; 7 nucleotides align to TRBD2. CDR3 length equals 15 residues. In germline, CDR1 is LNHDA, CDR2 SQIVND (reference sequence). V shed 1 base, J shed 9 bases, and the junction held 9 bases outside the gene matches. For the CDR3, the DNA is TGTGCCAGTAGTATAGCCCGGACTAGTGGAGGTGAGCAGTTCTTC. The encoded protein is CASSIARTSGGEQFF.

V usage is TRBV5-4 and J usage is TRBJ2-5; 7 positions agree with TRBD1. The germline V gene has CDR1 SGHNT and CDR2 YYREEE (reference sequence). With 0 bases clipped from V and 2 bases from J, the junction kept 4 bases outside the gene matches. The CDR3 is 15 residues long. The DNA for the CDR3 is TGTGCCAGCAGCTTGGGACAGGGTTTGCAAGAGACCCAGTACTTC. Its protein is CASSLGQGLQETQYF.

This chain uses TRBV19 with TRBJ2-3, with a tentative D call TRBD1 (6 bases). CDR1 is LNHDA and CDR2 is SQIVND in the germline V gene (reference sequence). The CDR3 length is 15 residues. Trimming took 9 bases from V and 2 from J, leaving 18 bases between them. CDR3 region: CASRTNRVLTDTQYF. The CDR3 DNA follows: TGTGCCAGCCGAACAAACAGGGTTCTCACAGATACGCAGTATTTT.

The chain joins TRBV21-1 to TRBJ1-1; the DNA was not compared with TRBD1, the D call given in the table. TRBV21-1 is a known pseudogene. The CDR3 has 15 amino acids. The CDR3, as DNA: TGTGCCAGCAGCAAAGTAACAGGACAGAACACTGAAGCTTTCTTT. It specifies CASSKVTGQNTEAFF.

J is TRBJ2-2 and V is TRBV24-1, with D perhaps matching TRBD1 (5 bases). CDR1 is KGHDR and CDR2 is SFDVKD in the germline V gene. V was trimmed by 2 bases and J by 5 bases, leaving 14 bases between them. The CDR3 loop spans 16 amino acids. The CDR3 protein is CATSDSPGIGTGELFF. In DNA, the CDR3 is TGTGCCACCAGTGATTCTCCAGGGATTGGTACCGGGGAGCTGTTTTTT.

The V and J genes are TRBV6-2 or TRBV6-3 and TRBJ2-1; TRBD1 aligns across 8 bases. V lost 5 bases to trimming and J lost 5 bases; unmatched junction nucleotides: 11. This CDR3 has 16 residues. Germline V lookup: CDR1 MNHEY, CDR2 SVGEGT. In nucleotides, the CDR3 is TGTGCCAGCAGTGCGGACAGGGATATAATCCACAATGAGCAGTTCTTC. Its translation is CASSADRDIIHNEQFF.

This clone was recorded only once. The CDR3 coding sequence is TGTGCCAGCAGCACAACCACCACGGGGAACTATGGCTACACCTTC. This encodes CASSTTTTGNYGYTF. The chain combines TRBV7-2 with TRBJ1-2; D call uncertain. The germline V gene encodes CDR1 SGHTA and CDR2 FQGNSA. The germline V and J ends were trimmed by 5 bases and 2 bases, with 15 bases remaining between them. The CDR3 is made up of 15 amino acids.

The V gene is TRBV14, the J gene TRBJ2-1, with D maybe TRBD2 (5 bases). This CDR3 spans 14 amino acids. V was pared by 3 bases and J by 3 bases, with 9 bases between. Per the germline V gene, CDR1 is SGHDN and CDR2 is FVKESK. The CDR3 here is CASSHRGRYNEQFF. DNA of the CDR3: TGTGCCAGCAGCCATCGGGGTCGCTACAATGAGCAGTTCTTC. The whole variable domain, remainder taken from reference TRBV14 and TRBJ2-1, is EAGVTQFPSHSVIEKGQTVTLRCDPISGHDNLYWYRRVMGKEIKFLLHFVKESKQDESGMPNNRFLAERTGGTYSTLKVQPAELEDSGVYFCASSHRGRYNEQFFGPGTRLTVL.

J is TRBJ2-3 and V is TRBV9, with a tentative D call TRBD2 (6 bases). The CDR3 is 14 amino acids. Germline CDR1 SGDLS, CDR2 YYNGEE. The V gene lost 1 base and the J gene lost 5 bases, with 11 bases spanning the gap. CDR3 protein: CASSVKLAGDTQYF. The DNA of the CDR3 is TGTGCCAGCAGCGTAAAACTAGCAGGAGATACGCAGTATTTT.

V and J are TRBV6-6 and TRBJ1-2; no reliable D call. Trimming took off 0 bases at V and 8 bases at J, with 7 bases between the two ends. The CDR3 covers 12 residues. Germline assignment: CDR1 MNHNY and CDR2 SVGAGI (reference sequence). DNA for the CDR3: TGTGCCAGCAGTTACTCGTGGAGAGGCTACACCTTC. Residues: CASSYSWRGYTF.